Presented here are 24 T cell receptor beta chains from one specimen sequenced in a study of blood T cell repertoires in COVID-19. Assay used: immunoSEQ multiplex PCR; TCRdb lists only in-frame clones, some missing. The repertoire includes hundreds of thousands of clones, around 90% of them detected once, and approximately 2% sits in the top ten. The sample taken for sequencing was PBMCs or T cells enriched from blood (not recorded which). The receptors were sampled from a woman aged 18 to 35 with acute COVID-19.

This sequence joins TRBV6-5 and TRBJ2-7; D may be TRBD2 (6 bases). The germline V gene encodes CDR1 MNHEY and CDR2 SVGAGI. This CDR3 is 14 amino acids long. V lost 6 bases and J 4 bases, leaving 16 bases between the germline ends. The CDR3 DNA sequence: TGTGCCAGCAGCAGACTAGAGAGTGGTTACGAGCAGTACTTC. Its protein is CASSRLESGYEQYF.

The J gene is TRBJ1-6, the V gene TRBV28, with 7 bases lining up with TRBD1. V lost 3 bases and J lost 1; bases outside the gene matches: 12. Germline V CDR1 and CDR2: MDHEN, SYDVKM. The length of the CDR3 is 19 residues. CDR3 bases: TGTGCCAGCAGTTTTGAGCAGGGGGGTAGGGGTTCCTATAATTCACCCCTCCACTTT. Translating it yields CASSFEQGGRGSYNSPLHF.

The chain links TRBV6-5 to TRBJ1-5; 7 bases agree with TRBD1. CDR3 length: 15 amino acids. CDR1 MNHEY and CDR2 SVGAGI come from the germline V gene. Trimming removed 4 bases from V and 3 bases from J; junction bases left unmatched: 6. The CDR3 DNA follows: TGTGCCAGCAGTTTAAAACAGGGGTCCAATCAGCCCCAGCATTTT. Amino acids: CASSLKQGSNQPQHF.

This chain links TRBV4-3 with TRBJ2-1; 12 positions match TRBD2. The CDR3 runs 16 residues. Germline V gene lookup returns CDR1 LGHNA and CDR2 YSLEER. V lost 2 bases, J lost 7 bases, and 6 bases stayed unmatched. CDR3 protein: CASSQSGTSGRNEQFF. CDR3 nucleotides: TGCGCCAGCAGCCAAAGTGGCACTAGCGGGAGGAATGAGCAGTTCTTC.

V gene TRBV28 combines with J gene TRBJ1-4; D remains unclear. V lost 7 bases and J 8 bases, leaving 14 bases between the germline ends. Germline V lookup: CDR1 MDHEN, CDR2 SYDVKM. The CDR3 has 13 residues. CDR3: CASTLSGNEKLFF. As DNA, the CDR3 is TGTGCCAGCACCCTCTCCGGGAACGAAAAACTGTTTTTT.

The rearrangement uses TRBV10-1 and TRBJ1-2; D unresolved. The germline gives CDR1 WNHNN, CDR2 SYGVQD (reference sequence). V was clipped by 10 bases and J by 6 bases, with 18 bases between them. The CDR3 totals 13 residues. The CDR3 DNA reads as TGCGCCATGCTACCGGTATCGCGAGATGGCTACACCTTC. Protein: CAMLPVSRDGYTF.

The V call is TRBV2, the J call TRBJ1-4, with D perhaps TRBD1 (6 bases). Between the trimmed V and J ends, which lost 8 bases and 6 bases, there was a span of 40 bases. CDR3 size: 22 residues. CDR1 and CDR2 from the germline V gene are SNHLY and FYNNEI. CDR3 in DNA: TGTGCCAGCCAATACCCCCGGGACAATGACCCCGTCTATCAGGGTTCCGATGAAAAACTGTTTTTT. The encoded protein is CASQYPRDNDPVYQGSDEKLFF.

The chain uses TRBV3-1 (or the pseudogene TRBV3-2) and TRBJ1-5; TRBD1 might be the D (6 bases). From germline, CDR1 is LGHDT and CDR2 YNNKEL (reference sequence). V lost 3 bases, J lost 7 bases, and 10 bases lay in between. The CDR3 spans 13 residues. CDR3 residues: CASSHHDRQPQHF. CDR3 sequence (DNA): TGTGCCAGCAGCCATCACGACAGGCAGCCCCAGCATTTT.

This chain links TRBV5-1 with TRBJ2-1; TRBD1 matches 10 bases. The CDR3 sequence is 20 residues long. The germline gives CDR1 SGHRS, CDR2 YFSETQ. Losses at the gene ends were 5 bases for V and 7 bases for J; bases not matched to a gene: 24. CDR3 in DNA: TGCGCCAGCAGTAGGGGTGGGACAGGGGAAGCGGGACAGTACAGGAATGAGCAGTTCTTC. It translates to CASSRGGTGEAGQYRNEQFF.

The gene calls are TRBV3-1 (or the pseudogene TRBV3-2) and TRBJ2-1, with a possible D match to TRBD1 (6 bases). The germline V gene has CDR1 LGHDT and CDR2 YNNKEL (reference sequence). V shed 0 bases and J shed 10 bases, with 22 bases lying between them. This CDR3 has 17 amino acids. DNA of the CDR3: TGTGCCAGCAGCCAAGATTTGGGATGGGGGCTGGGGTTCGAGCAGTTCTTC. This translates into CASSQDLGWGLGFEQFF.

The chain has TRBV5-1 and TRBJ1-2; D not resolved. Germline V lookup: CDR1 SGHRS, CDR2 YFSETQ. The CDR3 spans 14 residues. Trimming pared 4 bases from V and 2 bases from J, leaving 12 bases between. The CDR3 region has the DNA TGCGCCAGCAGCCCCGCGGAGCCCAACTATGGCTACACCTTC. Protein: CASSPAEPNYGYTF.

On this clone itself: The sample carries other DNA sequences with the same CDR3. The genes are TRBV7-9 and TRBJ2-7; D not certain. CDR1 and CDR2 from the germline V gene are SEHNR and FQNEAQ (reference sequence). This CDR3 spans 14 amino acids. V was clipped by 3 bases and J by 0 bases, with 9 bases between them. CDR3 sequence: CASSLGSSSYEQYF. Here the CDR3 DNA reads TGTGCCAGCAGCTTGGGCAGCAGCTCCTACGAGCAGTACTTC.

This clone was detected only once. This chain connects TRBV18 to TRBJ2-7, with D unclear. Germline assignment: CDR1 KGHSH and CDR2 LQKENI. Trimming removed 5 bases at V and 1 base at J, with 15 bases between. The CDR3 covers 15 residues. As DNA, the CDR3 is TGTGCCAGCTCAGCGGCGATAAGCCGTTCCTACGAGCAGTACTTC. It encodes CASSAAISRSYEQYF.

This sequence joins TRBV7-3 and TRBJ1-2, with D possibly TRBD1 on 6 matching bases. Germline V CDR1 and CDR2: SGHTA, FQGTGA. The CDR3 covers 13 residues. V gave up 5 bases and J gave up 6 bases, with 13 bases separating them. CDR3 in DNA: TGTGCCAGCAGCCCGCTAGGGGGTGATGGCTACACCTTC. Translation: CASSPLGGDGYTF.

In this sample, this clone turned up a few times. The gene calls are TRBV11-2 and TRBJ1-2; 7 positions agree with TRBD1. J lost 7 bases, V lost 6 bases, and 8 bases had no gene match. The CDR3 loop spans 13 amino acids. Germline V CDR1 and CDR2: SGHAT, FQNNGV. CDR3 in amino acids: CASRGQSLGGYTF. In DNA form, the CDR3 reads TGTGCCAGCAGGGGACAGAGCCTCGGTGGCTACACCTTC.

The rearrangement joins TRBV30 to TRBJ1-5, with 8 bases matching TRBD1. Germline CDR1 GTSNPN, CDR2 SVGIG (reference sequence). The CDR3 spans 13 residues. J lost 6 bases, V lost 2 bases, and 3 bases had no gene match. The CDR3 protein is CAWSSGGSQPQHF. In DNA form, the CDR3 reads TGTGCCTGGAGTTCAGGGGGCTCTCAGCCCCAGCATTTT.

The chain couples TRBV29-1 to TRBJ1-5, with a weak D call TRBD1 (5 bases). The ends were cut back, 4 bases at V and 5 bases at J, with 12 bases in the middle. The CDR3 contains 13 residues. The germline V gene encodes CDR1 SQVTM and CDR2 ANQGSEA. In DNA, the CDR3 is TGCAGCGTTGGGGGGGGTGGGCATCAGCCCCAGCATTTT. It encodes CSVGGGGHQPQHF.

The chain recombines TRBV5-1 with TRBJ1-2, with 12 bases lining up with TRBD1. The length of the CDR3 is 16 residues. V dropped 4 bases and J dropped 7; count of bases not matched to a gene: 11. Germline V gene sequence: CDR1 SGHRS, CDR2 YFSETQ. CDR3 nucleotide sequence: TGCGCCAGCAGCCCTCCATGGGGACAGGGGGCGTCTGGCTACACCTTC. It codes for CASSPPWGQGASGYTF.

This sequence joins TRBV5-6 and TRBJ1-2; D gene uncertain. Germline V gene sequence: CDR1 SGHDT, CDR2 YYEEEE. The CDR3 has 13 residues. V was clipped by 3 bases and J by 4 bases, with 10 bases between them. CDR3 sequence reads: CASSSNSFYGYTF. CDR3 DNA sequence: TGTGCCAGCAGCTCAAACTCGTTCTATGGCTACACCTTC.

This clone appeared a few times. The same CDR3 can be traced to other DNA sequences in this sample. In DNA form, the CDR3 reads TGTGCCAGCTCACCGGGGACAGATAATTCACCCCTCCACTTT. It specifies CASSPGTDNSPLHF. This chain connects TRBV18 to TRBJ1-6, with TRBD1 matching 7 bases. The CDR3 is 14 amino acids. In germline, CDR1 is KGHSH, CDR2 LQKENI. Germline trimming cut 3 bases from V and 5 bases from J; bases unmatched to any gene: 1.

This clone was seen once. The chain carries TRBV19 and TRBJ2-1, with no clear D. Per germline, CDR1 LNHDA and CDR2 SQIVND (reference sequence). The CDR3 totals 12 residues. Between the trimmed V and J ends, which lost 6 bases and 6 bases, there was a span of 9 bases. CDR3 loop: CASRKNSNEQFF. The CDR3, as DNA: TGTGCCAGTAGGAAAAATAGCAATGAGCAGTTCTTC. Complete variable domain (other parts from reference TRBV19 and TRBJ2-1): DGGITQSPKYLFRKEGQNVTLSCEQNLNHDAMYWYRQDPGQGLRLIYYSQIVNDFQKGDIAEGYSVSREKKESFPLTVTSAQKNPTAFYLCASRKNSNEQFFGPGTRLTVL.

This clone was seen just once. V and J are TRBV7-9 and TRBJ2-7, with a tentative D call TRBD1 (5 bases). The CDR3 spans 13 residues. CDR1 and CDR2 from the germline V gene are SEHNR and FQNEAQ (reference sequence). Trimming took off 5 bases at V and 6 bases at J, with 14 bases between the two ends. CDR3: CASSQNTGVEQYF. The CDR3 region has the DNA TGTGCCAGCAGCCAGAACACAGGTGTCGAGCAGTACTTC.

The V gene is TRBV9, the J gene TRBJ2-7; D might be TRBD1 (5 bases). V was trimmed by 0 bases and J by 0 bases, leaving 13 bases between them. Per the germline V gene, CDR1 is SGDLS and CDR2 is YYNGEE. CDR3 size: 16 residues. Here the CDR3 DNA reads TGTGCCAGCAGCGTAGCTGCAGGGTCGAACTCCTACGAGCAGTACTTC. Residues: CASSVAAGSNSYEQYF. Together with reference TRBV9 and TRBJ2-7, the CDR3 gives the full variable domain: DSGVTQTPKHLITATGQRVTLRCSPRSGDLSVYWYQQSLDQGLQFLIQYYNGEERAKGNILERFSAQQFPDLHSELNLSSLELGDSALYFCASSVAAGSNSYEQYFGPGTRLTVT.

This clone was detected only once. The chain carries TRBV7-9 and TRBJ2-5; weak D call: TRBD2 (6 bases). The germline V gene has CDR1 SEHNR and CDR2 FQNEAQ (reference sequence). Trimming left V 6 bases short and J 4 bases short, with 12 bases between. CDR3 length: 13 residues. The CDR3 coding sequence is TGTGCCAGCAGTCGGAGCGGGTCAGAGACCCAGTACTTC. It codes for CASSRSGSETQYF.